This is a list of T cell receptor beta chains from one sample in a study of T-cell memory formation after mild COVID-19. One entry per CDR3 protein, called by TCRdb with MiXCR from the 5' RACE reads. Among 350,000 to 450,000 distinct CDR3 sequences, under 15% were seen once, and the ten largest hold around 21%. Input material: PBMCs or a T cell subset sorted from them (not recorded which). The receptors stem from a man between 18 and 35 years old who had mild COVID-19 (a few samples of this study predate the infection). Cell type and time point are not known. The CDR3 runs from the conserved cysteine through the conserved F or W. D genes are given only for firm matches. Expanded clones are given a class, and other clones once, few, many or no size at all.

j_call | clone_size | v_call | d_call | cdr3_aa | cdr3_nt
TRBJ2-5 | . | TRBV2 | . | CASSERGWAKETQYF | TGTGCCAGCAGTGAAAGGGGATGGGCGAAAGAGACCCAGTACTTC
TRBJ1-1 | . | TRBV6-1 | . | CASSGTGSRLEAFF | TGTGCCAGCAGCGGTACAGGGTCTCGTCTGGAAGCTTTCTTT
TRBJ2-1 | few | TRBV28 | . | CASSFTSPSNEQFF | TGTGCCAGCAGTTTCACGAGTCCCTCAAATGAGCAGTTCTTC
TRBJ2-1 | many | TRBV11-2 | TRBD2 | CASSSSGVYNEQFF | TGTGCCAGCAGCTCGAGCGGGGTCTACAATGAGCAGTTCTTC
TRBJ1-2 | few | TRBV3-1 | . | CASSQRDNYGYTF | TGTGCCAGCAGCCAACGGGATAACTATGGCTACACCTTC
TRBJ2-5 | few | TRBV12-3/TRBV12-4 | . | CASSLSGWGETQYF | TGTGCCAGCAGTTTATCGGGGTGGGGAGAGACCCAGTACTTC
TRBJ1-1 | few | TRBV4-3 | . | CASSQGGMTFF | TGCGCCAGCAGTCAAGGGGGTATGACTTTCTTT
TRBJ1-1 | few | TRBV29-1 | . | CSARTLTGNTEAFF | TGCAGCGCAAGAACCCTGACGGGGAACACTGAAGCTTTCTTT
TRBJ2-3 | few | TRBV20-1 | TRBD2 | CSASGLAVRSDTQYF | TGCAGTGCTTCGGGACTAGCGGTCAGGTCAGATACGCAGTATTTT
TRBJ2-5 | . | TRBV13 | . | CASSLVASVKETQYF | TGTGCCAGCAGCTTAGTCGCTAGCGTGAAAGAGACCCAGTACTTC
TRBJ2-3 | many | TRBV7-2 | TRBD2 | CASSLVFGGGVNTQYF | TGTGCCAGCAGCTTAGTATTTGGCGGGGGGGTGAATACGCAGTATTTT
TRBJ1-1 | . | TRBV14 | . | CASSQDLGTEAFF | TGTGCCAGCAGCCAAGATCTGGGGACTGAAGCTTTCTTT
TRBJ2-7 | few | TRBV4-1 | TRBD2 | CASSQENAGGPVDEQYF | TGCGCCAGCAGCCAAGAGAATGCGGGGGGGCCGGTCGACGAGCAGTACTTC
TRBJ2-1 | . | TRBV4-3 | TRBD1 | CASSQRAQGAYNEQFF | TGCGCCAGCAGCCAAAGGGCACAGGGGGCATACAATGAGCAGTTCTTC
TRBJ1-2 | few | TRBV10-3 | . | CAITQDSSYTF | TGTGCCATCACGCAAGACAGTAGCTACACCTTC
TRBJ1-1 | . | TRBV6-2/TRBV6-3 | TRBD1 | CASSRQGPPEAFF | TGTGCCAGCAGTCGACAGGGGCCCCCTGAAGCTTTCTTT
TRBJ2-1 | . | TRBV7-9 | . | CASSNGTPYNEQFF | TGTGCCAGCAGTAACGGGACACCCTACAATGAGCAGTTCTTC
TRBJ2-5 | . | TRBV7-7 | TRBD2 | CASSRFLAGERKTQYF | TGTGCTAGCAGCCGTTTTCTAGCGGGGGAACGGAAGACCCAGTACTTC
TRBJ2-1 | few | TRBV12-3/TRBV12-4 | TRBD2 | CASSRIAGALAVVVVQFF | TGTGCCAGCAGTAGGATAGCGGGGGCTCTTGCTGTAGTTGTTGTGCAGTTCTTC
TRBJ1-4 | . | TRBV7-9 | . | CASSLWMSGAEKLFF | TGTGCCAGCAGCTTATGGATGTCGGGGGCTGAAAAACTGTTTTTT
TRBJ1-2 | few | TRBV7-2 | TRBD1 | CASSQDRGPPSPGGYTF | TGTGCCAGCAGCCAAGACAGGGGCCCCCCATCCCCGGGGGGCTACACCTTC